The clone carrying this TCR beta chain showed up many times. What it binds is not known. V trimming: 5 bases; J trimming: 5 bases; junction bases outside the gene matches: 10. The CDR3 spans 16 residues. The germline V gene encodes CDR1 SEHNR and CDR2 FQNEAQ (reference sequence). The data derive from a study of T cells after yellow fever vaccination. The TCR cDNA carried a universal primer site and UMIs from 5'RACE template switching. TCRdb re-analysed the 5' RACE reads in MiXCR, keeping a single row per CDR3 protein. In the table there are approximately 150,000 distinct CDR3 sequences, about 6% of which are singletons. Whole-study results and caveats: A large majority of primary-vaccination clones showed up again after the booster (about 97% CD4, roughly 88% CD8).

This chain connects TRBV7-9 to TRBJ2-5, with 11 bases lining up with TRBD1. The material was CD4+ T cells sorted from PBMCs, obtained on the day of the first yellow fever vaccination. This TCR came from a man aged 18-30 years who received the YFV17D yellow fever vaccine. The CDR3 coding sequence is TGTGCCAGCAGCAACCGCGGACAGGGGGCGGGGGAGACCCAGTACTTC. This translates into CASSNRGQGAGETQYF.